These T cell receptor beta chains were read from a single sample in a study of T cells in Graves' hyperthyroidism and ophthalmopathy. TCRdb re-called the multiplex PCR reads through MiXCR, storing one row per CDR3 protein. This sample has some 440,000 distinct CDR3 sequences, with about 15% found just once. Sequencing was carried out using blood. These receptor sequences come from a woman under 30 with Graves' hyperthyroidism. CDR3s include the opening cysteine and the closing phenylalanine or tryptophan. D genes are given only for firm matches. Only some rows state a clone size, as once, few, many or a class for expanded clones.

CDR3,DNA,J,size,V,D
CATRGQGMNTEAFF,TGCGCCACCAGGGGACAGGGCATGAACACTGAAGCTTTCTTT,TRBJ1-1,many,TRBV5-1,TRBD1
CASSPETGSRGYTF,TGTGCCAGCTCACCTGAGACAGGGAGTCGAGGCTACACCTTC,TRBJ1-2,-,TRBV18,TRBD1
CASSSRDRGLGGEQFF,TGTGCCAGCAGCTCACGTGACAGAGGGCTGGGAGGCGAGCAGTTCTTC,TRBJ2-1,few,TRBV7-2,-
CASSYSGTGGGYTF,TGTGCCAGCAGTTACTCCGGGACAGGGGGTGGCTACACCTTC,TRBJ1-2,few,TRBV13,TRBD1
CTRATQETQYF,TGCACCCGGGCGACCCAAGAGACCCAGTACTTC,TRBJ2-5,-,TRBV29-1,-
CASSSQSRGGYTF,TGTGCCAGCAGCTCCCAGTCTCGCGGTGGCTACACCTTC,TRBJ1-2,many,TRBV7-2,-
CASSTGDTGELFF,TGTGCCAGCAGTACAGGGGACACCGGGGAGCTGTTTTTT,TRBJ2-2,few,TRBV27,TRBD1
CASSIGGSGANVLTF,TGTGCCAGTAGTATAGGGGGATCTGGGGCCAACGTCCTGACTTTC,TRBJ2-6,many,TRBV19,-
CASSDYPGFYNEQFF,TGCGCCAGCAGCGACTACCCAGGGTTCTACAATGAGCAGTTCTTC,TRBJ2-1,-,TRBV5-1,-
CAIGGGQGTAKNIQYF,TGTGCCATCGGAGGGGGGCAGGGTACAGCCAAAAACATTCAGTACTTC,TRBJ2-4,few,TRBV10-3,-
CASSPQTSGRASLSYEQYF,TGTGCCAGCAGCCCTCAGACTAGCGGGAGGGCCTCCCTCTCCTACGAGCAGTACTTC,TRBJ2-7,-,TRBV7-9,TRBD2
CASSLGAPRGLVREGYTF,TGTGCCAGCAGTCTCGGGGCCCCCAGGGGTCTTGTTAGAGAAGGCTACACCTTC,TRBJ1-2,many,TRBV28,-
CASSLGGADGVYGYTF,TGTGCCAGCAGTTTGGGAGGGGCCGACGGGGTCTATGGCTACACCTTC,TRBJ1-2,many,TRBV28,-
CASSARTGYGYTF,TGTGCCAGCAGCGCTCGGACGGGCTATGGCTACACCTTC,TRBJ1-2,many,TRBV2,-
CASSTGGEVSTDTQYF,TGTGCCAGCAGTACGGGCGGTGAGGTTAGCACAGATACGCAGTATTTT,TRBJ2-3,-,TRBV5-4,-
CSAREAGTNSPLHF,TGCAGTGCTAGAGAGGCAGGGACGAATTCACCCCTCCACTTT,TRBJ1-6,-,TRBV20-1,-
CASSPYGGGYGYTF,TGCGCCAGCAGCCCCTACGGGGGCGGCTATGGCTACACCTTC,TRBJ1-2,few,TRBV4-1,-
CASSFRRINYGYTF,TGTGCCAGCAGTTTCCGGCGGATTAACTATGGCTACACCTTC,TRBJ1-2,many,TRBV12-3/TRBV12-4,-
CASSPTHRGPSGEQYF,TGTGCCAGCAGTCCCACCCACAGGGGCCCCTCTGGCGAGCAGTACTTC,TRBJ2-7,many,TRBV12-3/TRBV12-4,TRBD1
CASRQDQETQYF,TGCGCCAGCCGACAGGACCAAGAGACCCAGTACTTC,TRBJ2-5,many,TRBV10-2,-
CASSSPAGGTGELFF,TGTGCCAGCAGCTCACCCGCGGGGGGAACCGGGGAGCTGTTTTTT,TRBJ2-2,many,TRBV11-2,TRBD2
CASSSSGGGSPDTQYF,-,TRBJ2-3,-,TRBV11-2,-
CASSTQGPGGNEQFF,TGTGCCAGTAGTACACAGGGGCCCGGGGGCAATGAGCAGTTCTTC,TRBJ2-1,once,TRBV19,-
CSARGGIYGYTF,TGCAGTGCTAGAGGGGGGATCTATGGCTACACCTTC,TRBJ1-2,many,TRBV20-1,-
CATTINYGYTF,TGTGCCACTACGATCAACTATGGCTACACCTTC,TRBJ1-2,few,TRBV6-1,-
CASSGGQGVPSANEKLFF,TGTGCCAGCAGTGGGGGACAGGGGGTGCCCTCGGCTAATGAAAAACTGTTTTTT,TRBJ1-4,-,TRBV6-1,TRBD1
CASSIDHPGLSYGYTF,TGTGCCAGTAGTATAGATCACCCGGGCCTCTCCTATGGCTACACCTTC,TRBJ1-2,many,TRBV19,-
CSAPLTGGTVESSYNEQFF,TGCAGTGCCCCGCTGACAGGGGGAACAGTTGAAAGCTCCTACAATGAGCAGTTCTTC,TRBJ2-1,-,TRBV20-1,TRBD1
CASNWSPDSPNQPQHF,TGTGCCAGCAATTGGTCCCCTGACAGTCCCAATCAGCCCCAGCATTTT,TRBJ1-5,many,TRBV2,-
CSARDRGPNSPLHF,TGCAGTGCTAGAGACAGGGGCCCTAATTCACCCCTCCACTTT,TRBJ1-6,-,TRBV20-1,-
CASRGRPNHYNEQFF,TGTGCCAGTAGGGGGAGGCCGAACCATTACAATGAGCAGTTCTTC,TRBJ2-1,-,TRBV19,-
CASSQGQPYNEQFF,TGTGCCAGCAGCCAGGGACAGCCCTACAATGAGCAGTTCTTC,TRBJ2-1,many,TRBV5-5,TRBD1
CASSVDPVGNIQYF,TGTGCCAGCAGCGTAGATCCGGTAGGGAACATTCAGTACTTC,TRBJ2-4,many,TRBV9,-
CASSYTQRGAGTDTQYF,TGTGCCAGCAGTTACACCCAGCGGGGGGCAGGCACAGATACGCAGTATTTT,TRBJ2-3,few,TRBV6-1,TRBD2
CSARDGGRANEQFF,TGCAGTGCTAGAGATGGCGGGAGGGCTAATGAGCAGTTCTTC,TRBJ2-1,many,TRBV20-1,TRBD2
CASSSIPTTSVYEQYF,TGTGCCAGCAGTTCCATCCCGACTACCTCCGTCTACGAGCAGTACTTC,TRBJ2-7,many,TRBV27,-
CASSQGGAHEKLFF,TGTGCCAGCAGCCAAGGCGGCGCACATGAAAAACTGTTTTTT,TRBJ1-4,-,TRBV4-2,-
CSASRPGETYNEQFF,TGCAGTGCTAGTCGGCCAGGGGAAACTTACAATGAGCAGTTCTTC,TRBJ2-1,many,TRBV20-1,-
CSARGWGQGVSEQYF,TGCAGTGCTAGGGGGTGGGGACAGGGAGTTTCCGAGCAGTACTTC,TRBJ2-7,many,TRBV20-1,TRBD1
CASSGPGGQTINEKLFF,TGTGCCAGCAGTGGTCCAGGGGGACAGACAATTAATGAAAAACTGTTTTTT,TRBJ1-4,many,TRBV2,TRBD1
CAWTRAREKLFF,TGTGCCTGGACGAGGGCCAGGGAAAAACTGTTTTTT,TRBJ1-4,many,TRBV30,-
CASSQLLRGAATDTQYF,TGCGCCAGCAGCCAACTATTAAGGGGCGCGGCCACAGATACGCAGTATTTT,TRBJ2-3,many,TRBV4-1,-